This T cell receptor beta chain emerged from a study of T cells in localized non-small cell lung cancer. This CDR3 has 13 residues. V gave up 4 bases and J gave up 6 bases, with 11 bases separating them. Germline assignment: CDR1 SGHVS and CDR2 FNYEAQ. TCRdb keeps only in-frame clones here, not all; method: immunoSEQ multiplex PCR. The table records around 80,000 clones, 60% to 85% of them present only once. Concerning this clone: Its antigen is unknown.

Whole-study results and caveats: Adjacent lung exhibited a median of 57 among the 100 most abundant tumor clones. Density of T cells in blood, when higher, went with longer overall survival.

The chain combines TRBV7-6 with TRBJ2-3; TRBD2 might be the D (5 bases). The specimen was PBMCs, collected before any cancer treatment. The sequence derives from a man between 40 and 70 years old with stage II squamous cell lung carcinoma. In DNA, the CDR3 is TGTGCCAGCAGCTATCGCCCGGGGGATACGCAGTATTTT. Its protein is CASSYRPGDTQYF.